This TCR beta chain originates from a study of regulatory T cells in long-lasting Graves disease (dated by TCRdb to the early 2020s). About the study as a whole: In the newly diagnosed Graves' disease group, patients had been taking antithyroid drugs for less than 3 months. Patients with persistent Graves' disease were compared with patients with newly diagnosed Graves' disease using TCR sequencing and RNA sequencing of peripheral blood. The study was registered as a clinical trial and conducted in China. A total of around 35 samples underwent TCR sequencing, from roughly 13 patients with persistent Graves' disease and approximately 20 patients with newly diagnosed Graves' disease. The paper as a whole reports these results and caveats: Because the primary lesion, thyroid tissue, could not be accessed, the study looked at peripheral blood alone. The authors acknowledged the small sample size as a limitation that may reduce accuracy. Persistent disease showed preferential use of TRBV28, TRBJ1-2 and TRBJ2-5, whereas newly diagnosed disease favored TRBV20-1 and TRBJ2-1. Sequencing and analysis were restricted to the TCR beta chain. Lower TCR Shannon entropy and fewer highly expanded clones were observed in persistent Graves' disease patients than in newly diagnosed patients, which suggested clonal expansion. More public clonotypes were shared among persistent patients (fewer than 3,000) than among newly diagnosed patients (roughly 1,000).

This clonotype was seen ten or more times. Its antigen specificity is not known. Base qualities are missing; no much larger clone stands one base away. The method behind the library was multiplex PCR. Reads for this sample came from an Illumina HiSeq 4000. CDR3 regions were amplified by Arm-PCR with iRepertoire HTBI primers to construct TCR beta libraries. Before sequencing, the PCR products underwent gel purification. In the source study's methods: Gene usage analysis of CDR3 amino acid clonotypes used the approximately 62 TRBV and approximately 13 TRBJ segments found across samples. COPE and FqMerger were used to merge the filtered high-quality paired reads into contigs. BLAST was used to align contigs to the IMGT TRBV, TRBD and TRBJ reference genes, and CDR3 was defined following IMGT. Clonotypes above 0.1% frequency were classified as highly expanded clones. Shannon entropy was used to measure repertoire diversity, and the Gini coefficient was used to measure V-J evenness. A clonotype was considered public if more than one individual shared it. TCRdb passed the public sequencing reads through fastp at Q25 and MiXCR, retaining productive beta sequences. Identical CDR3 proteins give one entry, which carries the most common genes and DNA. The V and J calls, along with clone size, are taken from TCRdb and not from the paper's own processing. This sample has 520,000 or so distinct CDR3 sequences in its table, and about 12% of those were observed once. The leading ten clones occupy 8% to 10% of the sample.

The germline V gene yields SGDLS for CDR1 and YYNGEE for CDR2. From cysteine to phenylalanine, the CDR3 is 13 amino acids long. Only the CDR3 portion is preserved as DNA: 39 bases, with reading frame beginning at the first base. V lost 3 bases and J lost 4 bases; the stretch between them is 10 bases long. In the paper's terms, the time point label means: newly diagnosed GD, antithyroid drugs for less than 3 months. For both TCR sequencing and RNA sequencing, RNA was extracted from PBMCs in TRIzol. The diagnosis of Graves' disease followed American Thyroid Association guidelines. Recruitment of patients was carried out at an endocrinology department in Xi'an, China. Each patient gave approximately 9 milliliters of peripheral blood, collected in an EDTA anticoagulant tube. Ficoll Paque Plus density gradient separation was used to isolate PBMCs, and no additional T cell sorting was done. RNA quality was checked with an Agilent 2100 Bioanalyzer and agarose gel, and concentration with a NanoDrop 2000.

These same records also appear under a second study, on T cells in Graves' hyperthyroidism and ophthalmopathy. In that second paper, the authors write: A patient counted as having stable Graves' hyperthyroidism if no progression to ophthalmopathy occurred over 18 months of follow-up. The hyperthyroidism patients were between 18 and 65 years old and newly diagnosed, with a disease duration of less than 2 months. Exclusion was applied to patients with uncontrolled infections, other autoimmune diseases, pregnancy or lactation. Diagnoses were based on clinical symptoms, serum thyroxine and TRAb, thyroid ultrasound and orbital computed tomography. For the first round of RT-PCR on the TCR CDR3, the HTBI primer set was used together with the Qiagen OneStep RT-PCR kit. Most expanded thyroid clonotypes (frequency above 0.001) were also detected in blood, a finding suggesting that blood repertoires may reflect thyroid immune responses. A 13 V-J signature model separated ophthalmopathy from stable hyperthyroidism, with around 91% sensitivity and roughly 84% specificity in cross-validation and 80%/75% in testing. In validation, progression to ophthalmopathy was predicted by the model with 65% to 71% sensitivity and approximately 78% specificity, a median of 6.5 months before onset. TCR V-J signatures able to tell the groups apart were searched for in a discovery cohort of 95 to 100 patients, of whom over 40 had Graves' ophthalmopathy and more than 55 had stable Graves' hyperthyroidism. Prospective prediction of ophthalmopathy was tested in an independent validation cohort consisting of some 18 hyperthyroidism patients and more than 15 patients who later progressed to ophthalmopathy. For training and testing, the approximately 92 patients in the discovery cohort were randomly divided in a 7:3 ratio. The study also compared thyroid tissue and blood T-cell repertoires from 6 or 7 Graves' hyperthyroidism patients. Once sampling was done, hyperthyroidism patients were given methimazole at a starting dose of 30 mg daily, whereas ophthalmopathy patients were given high-dose intravenous methylprednisolone. A second multiplex PCR round built the libraries, followed by size selection and purification. Sequencing of the libraries was done on an Illumina HiSeq2000 using paired-end 100 bp reads. SOAPnuke was used to process the raw data, removing reads that contained adapters or uncalled bases, had a mean Phred below 15, or lacked an exact match to the constant primer or identifier. COPE v1.2.5 was used to merge high-quality paired reads, and clonotypes were defined as unique nucleotide sequences. MiTCR v1.1 was used to align the clonotypes against IMGT TRBV, TRBD and TRBJ reference segments. Analysis was restricted to V-J combinations with a frequency above 0.0001, which covered 99% to 99.2% of repertoires. The TCS score was defined as the ratio of F50 (clonal expansion) to E x V (chaos), calculated using BLOSUM62-based TCRdist between CDR3 peptides within each V-J. Welch's t-statistics and random forest reduced roughly 540 V-J features to about 12, which were used in a naive Bayes classifier (R e1071). Sample size was not statistically predetermined, and investigators were not blinded to group allocation. TCR Vbeta CDR3 sequencing of some 140 peripheral blood samples (about 45 ophthalmopathy, 70 to 85 hyperthyroidism and around 17 progressor patients) is reported in the paper.

The V and J segments used are TRBV9 and TRBJ1-2; the D gene is not confidently resolved. Material: peripheral blood mononuclear cells (PBMCs), obtained at new diagnosis, from a patient treated with antithyroid drugs. This clonotype was sampled from a woman in her thirties with Graves disease. Donor details come from another sample of the same person, matched by shared clones. The nucleotides read TGTGCCAGCAGCGACCGGGAGTCCTATGGCTACACCTTC. This is translated as CASSDRESYGYTF.